The 27 T cell receptor beta chains listed next were all sequenced from one sample in a study of cytomegalovirus exposure and HLA in healthy donors. Generated by immunoSEQ multiplex PCR, the TCRdb table keeps only in-frame clones and is missing some. The sample lists 150,000 to 200,000 clones; roughly 85% were seen once. The sequencing input was PBMCs. These receptors were obtained from a man aged 18 to 35 in good health and CMV-seropositive.

V usage is TRBV7-2 and J usage is TRBJ2-3; the match to TRBD2 covers 7 bases. The CDR3 sequence is 14 residues long. CDR1 is SGHTA, CDR2 FQGNSA, per germline. J lost 0 bases, V lost 7 bases, and 4 bases had no gene match. The CDR3 reads CASMTSRSTDTQYF. In DNA form, the CDR3 reads TGTGCCAGCATGACTAGCCGAAGCACAGATACGCAGTATTTT.

The rearrangement links TRBV9 to TRBJ2-1; D is perhaps TRBD1 (7 bases). V was shortened by 0 bases and J by 5 bases, with 12 bases between the two germline ends. The CDR3 covers 15 residues. Germline CDR1 reads SGDLS; CDR2 reads YYNGEE. The CDR3 is CASSVGGRGDNEQFF. As DNA, the CDR3 is TGTGCCAGCAGCGTAGGTGGCAGGGGGGACAATGAGCAGTTCTTC.

The chain recombines TRBV28 with TRBJ2-1; perhaps TRBD2 as D (5 bases). Germline CDR1 MDHEN, CDR2 SYDVKM. There are 11 residues in the CDR3. The V and J ends lost 8 bases and 6 bases respectively, with 8 bases between them. The CDR3 loop is CASSLVNEQFF. CDR3 sequence (DNA): TGTGCCAGCTCACTAGTCAATGAGCAGTTCTTC.

The chain recombines TRBV28 with TRBJ2-6; possibly TRBD1 for D (6 bases). The CDR3 length is 16 residues. Germline V gene sequence: CDR1 MDHEN, CDR2 SYDVKM. V dropped 5 bases and J dropped 1 base, with 12 bases sitting between them. The CDR3 coding sequence is TGTGCCAGCAGTACCTACAGGGAATCTGGGGCCAACGTCCTGACTTTC. This translates into CASSTYRESGANVLTF.

This chain links TRBV27 with TRBJ2-2; TRBD2 aligns across 9 bases. Germline V gene lookup returns CDR1 MNHEY and CDR2 SMNVEV (reference sequence). J lost 4 bases, V lost 7 bases, and 7 bases had no gene match. The length of the CDR3 is 15 residues. The CDR3 spells CASIPQAGGTGELFF. In DNA, the CDR3 is TGTGCCAGCATCCCTCAAGCGGGAGGCACCGGGGAGCTGTTTTTT.

The CDR3 bases are TGTGCCAGCAGCCAAGATCAGGGCTCCTACGAGCAGTACTTC. As protein: CASSQDQGSYEQYF. The gene calls are TRBV14 and TRBJ2-7; the D gene is possibly TRBD1 (5 bases). Germline CDR1 reads SGHDN; CDR2 reads FVKESK. The CDR3 spans 14 residues. Trimming stripped 0 bases from V and 0 bases from J, with 6 bases between.

The gene calls are TRBV25-1 and TRBJ1-1; D is perhaps TRBD1 (5 bases). V was pared by 3 bases and J by 0 bases, with 8 bases between. Germline V lookup: CDR1 MGHDK, CDR2 SYGVNS. The CDR3 consists of 14 residues. The CDR3 region has the DNA TGTGCCAGCAGTGAGGACACTTTGAACACTGAAGCTTTCTTT. It is translated as CASSEDTLNTEAFF.

The CDR3 sequence is CASSFGTVDEQYF. In DNA form, the CDR3 reads TGTGCCAGCAGCTTTGGGACAGTTGACGAGCAGTACTTC. J is TRBJ2-7 and V is TRBV7-8, with 7 bases lining up with TRBD1. After removal of 3 bases from V and 5 bases from J, the junction contained 4 bases not matched to a gene. CDR1 SGHVS and CDR2 FQNEAQ come from the germline V gene. This CDR3 is built from 13 residues.

This chain joins TRBV6-5 and TRBJ1-3; maybe TRBD1 (5 bases). V was pared by 5 bases and J by 0 bases, with 11 bases between. In germline, CDR1 is MNHEY, CDR2 SVGAGI. The CDR3 is 15 residues long. The CDR3 region is CASSPVDSSGNTIYF. Written as DNA, the CDR3 is TGTGCCAGCAGTCCAGTTGACAGCTCTGGAAACACCATATATTTT.

V and J are TRBV25-1 and TRBJ1-2, with D possibly being TRBD1 (5 bases). Trimming left V 4 bases short and J 4 bases short, with 13 bases between. The length of the CDR3 is 14 residues. Germline assignment: CDR1 MGHDK and CDR2 SYGVNS. CDR3 sequence (DNA): TGTGCCAGCAGTGGGCAGGGAGGATCCTATGGCTACACCTTC. Its protein product is CASSGQGGSYGYTF.

This chain links TRBV19 with TRBJ2-7; TRBD2 is a possible D gene (6 bases). This CDR3 has 14 residues. The V end lost 0 bases, the J end lost 3 bases, and 9 bases lay between the germline ends. Germline CDR1 LNHDA, CDR2 SQIVND (reference sequence). The CDR3 sequence: CASSIDGSFYEQYF. The CDR3 DNA reads TGTGCCAGTAGTATAGACGGGAGTTTCTACGAGCAGTACTTC. The full variable domain, its missing parts supplied by reference TRBV19 and TRBJ2-7, is DGGITQSPKYLFRKEGQNVTLSCEQNLNHDAMYWYRQDPGQGLRLIYYSQIVNDFQKGDIAEGYSVSREKKESFPLTVTSAQKNPTAFYLCASSIDGSFYEQYFGPGTRLTVT.

Remarks on this clone: The junction departs from the called germline gene at one end, perhaps through a read error. The chain uses TRBV5-6 and TRBJ1-2; TRBD1 matches 11 bases. Germline-derived CDR1 and CDR2 are SGHDT and YYEEEE. The CDR3 is made up of 13 amino acids. Here the CDR3 DNA reads TGTGCCAGCAGCGGGGACAGGGGGTTGCCAAGCTTCTTC. Protein sequence: CASSGDRGLPSFF.

The gene calls are TRBV15 and TRBJ1-2; 8 bases fit TRBD1. Germline-derived CDR1 and CDR2 are LNHNV and YYDKDF (reference sequence). V shed 0 bases, J shed 4 bases, and the junction held 10 bases outside the gene matches. CDR3 length: 17 residues. CDR3 region: CATSREKGTGISYGYTF. The CDR3 region has the DNA TGTGCCACCAGCAGAGAGAAGGGGACAGGAATTTCCTATGGCTACACCTTC.

The chain uses TRBV5-1 and TRBJ1-4; 7 positions match TRBD1. With 7 bases clipped from V and 5 bases from J, the junction kept 2 bases outside the gene matches. In germline, CDR1 is SGHRS, CDR2 YFSETQ. This CDR3 comprises 12 residues. The CDR3 region is CASAGGNEKLFF. CDR3 bases: TGCGCCAGCGCAGGGGGGAATGAAAAACTGTTTTTT.

The J gene is TRBJ2-5, the V gene TRBV19, with 7 bases aligning to TRBD1. CDR1 is LNHDA and CDR2 is SQIVND in the germline V gene (reference sequence). There are 16 residues in the CDR3. The V segment lost 3 bases and the J segment 2 bases; nucleotides outside the gene matches: 9. The CDR3 region is CASSISIWDRQETQYF. CDR3 nucleotide sequence: TGTGCCAGTAGTATTTCTATCTGGGACAGACAAGAGACCCAGTACTTC.

This clone was detected a few times. The chain couples TRBV29-1 to TRBJ1-4, with TRBD1 matching over 7 bases. Trimming took 4 bases from V and 7 from J; bases not matched to a gene: 12. Germline V gene data show CDR1 as SQVTM and CDR2 as ANQGSEA. The CDR3 length is 15 residues. The CDR3 DNA sequence: TGCAGCGTTGGCCCACATGACAGGGTCGGTGAAAAACTGTTTTTT. This translates into CSVGPHDRVGEKLFF.

This clone was seen a single time. J is TRBJ1-4 and V is TRBV11-3, with 12 bases fitting TRBD1. The V gene's germline CDR1 is SGHNT and CDR2 YENEEA. V was clipped by 4 bases and J by 8 bases; unmatched bases: 2. The CDR3 totals 14 residues. DNA for the CDR3: TGTGCCAGCAGCTCCGGGACAGGGGGCGAAAAACTGTTTTTT. The encoded protein is CASSSGTGGEKLFF.

The chain couples TRBV19 to TRBJ1-1, with D hard to call. The V end was cut by 7 bases, the J end by 7 bases, with 10 bases between. The length of the CDR3 is 11 residues. Germline V gene lookup returns CDR1 LNHDA and CDR2 SQIVND (reference sequence). CDR3 residues: CASTAYNEAFF. CDR3 bases: TGTGCCAGTACCGCCTATAATGAAGCTTTCTTT.

The chain uses TRBV10-3 and TRBJ1-1, with D hard to call. V was shortened by 6 bases and J by 0 bases, with 11 bases between the two germline ends. Germline V gene sequence: CDR1 ENHRY, CDR2 SYGVKD. The CDR3 contains 14 residues. CDR3 DNA sequence: TGTGCCATCAGGCACAACACAGTGAACACTGAAGCTTTCTTT. Residues: CAIRHNTVNTEAFF.

This chain links TRBV10-3 with TRBJ2-3; 9 nucleotides agree with TRBD2. The length of the CDR3 is 15 residues. Germline loops: CDR1 ENHRY, CDR2 SYGVKD. J lost 8 bases, V lost 11 bases, and 17 bases had no gene match. For the CDR3, the DNA is TGTGCCGTCGAGGGGAGCGGGGGGAGTCGAAGTACGCAGTATTTT. This gives the protein CAVEGSGGSRSTQYF.

The J gene is TRBJ1-2, the V gene TRBV6-5; 8 bases map to TRBD1. Germline CDR1 is MNHEY and CDR2 is SVGAGI. The CDR3 is 12 amino acids. The trim removed 7 bases at V and 8 bases at J, leaving 6 bases unmatched. The CDR3 DNA sequence: TGTGCCAGCACCGCAGGGGGCCGGGGCTACACCTTC. Its protein is CASTAGGRGYTF.

The chain carries TRBV4-2 and TRBJ2-2, with 7 bases that match TRBD1. This CDR3 is 16 amino acids long. V trimming: 3 bases; J trimming: 0 bases; junction bases outside the gene matches: 4. Looked up from germline, CDR1 is LGHNA and CDR2 is YNFKEQ. In DNA, the CDR3 is TGTGCCAGCAGCCAGTGGACAGGAGCGAACACCGGGGAGCTGTTTTTT. Amino acids: CASSQWTGANTGELFF.

J is TRBJ2-7 and V is TRBV9; TRBD2 matches at 10 bases. CDR1 and CDR2 from the germline V gene are SGDLS and YYNGEE. The ends lost 0 bases at V and 5 bases at J; junction bases unmatched: 8. CDR3 length: 16 amino acids. For the CDR3, the DNA is TGTGCCAGCAGCGTAGACCCAAGCGGGGGGGGGAACGAGCAGTACTTC. Translating gives CASSVDPSGGGNEQYF.

This clone was picked up one time. This chain links TRBV4-1 with TRBJ2-3, with unresolved D. CDR3 length: 15 residues. V was shortened by 0 bases and J by 3 bases, with 10 bases between the two germline ends. Germline V lookup: CDR1 MGHRA, CDR2 YSYEKL. Here the CDR3 reads CASSQDSGPTDTQYF. CDR3 bases: TGCGCCAGCAGCCAAGATTCGGGTCCGACAGATACGCAGTATTTT.

The chain couples TRBV9 to TRBJ2-5; 12 bases align to TRBD2. This CDR3 is built from 17 residues. CDR1 is SGDLS and CDR2 is YYNGEE in the germline V gene. J was trimmed by 3 bases and V by 3 bases; bases with no gene match: 9. The CDR3 here is CASSARTSGKREETQYF. The CDR3 nucleotides are TGTGCCAGCAGCGCGCGGACTAGCGGGAAACGTGAAGAGACCCAGTACTTC.

CDR3 sequence: CASSPQGANTEAFF. CDR3 bases: TGCGCCAGCAGCCCTCAGGGGGCGAACACTGAAGCTTTCTTT. V gene TRBV5-1 combines with J gene TRBJ1-1; 8 bases are shared with TRBD1. This CDR3 region has 14 residues. The germline gives CDR1 SGHRS, CDR2 YFSETQ. Trimming at V came to 4 bases and at J to 1 base, leaving 3 bases not matched to a gene.

The chain employs TRBV18 and TRBJ2-7, with a weak D call TRBD2 (5 bases). This CDR3 has 14 residues. Germline V gene lookup returns CDR1 KGHSH and CDR2 LQKENI. The V and J ends lost 6 bases and 0 bases respectively, with 12 bases between them. The CDR3 sequence: CASSPGEYSYEQYF. DNA for the CDR3: TGTGCCAGCTCCCCCGGGGAATACTCCTACGAGCAGTACTTC.